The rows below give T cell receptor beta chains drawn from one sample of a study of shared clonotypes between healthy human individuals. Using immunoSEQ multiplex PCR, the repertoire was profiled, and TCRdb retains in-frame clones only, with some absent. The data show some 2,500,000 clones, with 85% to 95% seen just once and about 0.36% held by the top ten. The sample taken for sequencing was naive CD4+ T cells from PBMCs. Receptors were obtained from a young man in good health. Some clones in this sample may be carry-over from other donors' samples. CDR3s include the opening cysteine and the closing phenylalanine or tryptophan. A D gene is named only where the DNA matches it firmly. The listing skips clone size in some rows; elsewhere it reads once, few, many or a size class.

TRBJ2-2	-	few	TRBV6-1	CASSELGTRNTGELFF	TGTGCCAGCAGTGAATTGGGGACGAGGAACACCGGGGAGCTGTTTTTT
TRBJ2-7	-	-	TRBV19	CASSIGGRSSYEQYF	TGTGCCAGTAGTATAGGAGGCAGGAGCTCCTACGAGCAGTACTTC
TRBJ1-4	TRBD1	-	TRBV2	CASSAGTGRSF	TGTGCCAGCAGTGCCGGGACAGGTCGTAGTTTT
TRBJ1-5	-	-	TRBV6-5	CASSTQGTNNQPQHF	TGTGCCAGCAGTACGCAGGGGACGAACAATCAGCCCCAGCATTTT
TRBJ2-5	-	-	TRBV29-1	CSVEDLGLPRQYF	TGCAGCGTTGAAGATCTAGGGCTCCCCCGTCAGTACTTC
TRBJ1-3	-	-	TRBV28	CASSPRDRLGGNTIYF	TGTGCCAGCAGTCCCCGTGACAGGCTGGGCGGAAACACCATATATTTT
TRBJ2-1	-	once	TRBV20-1	CSASISEQFF	TGCAGTGCTAGTATTTCTGAGCAGTTCTTC
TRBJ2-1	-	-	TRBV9	CASSFDNEQFF	TGTGCCAGCAGCTTTGACAATGAGCAGTTCTTC
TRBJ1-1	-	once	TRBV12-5	CASGSDSLNGAFF	TGTGCTAGTGGCTCGGACAGTCTTAACGGGGCTTTCTTT
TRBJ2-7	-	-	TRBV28	CASSLTGTSYEQYF	TGTGCCAGCAGTTTAACAGGAACCTCCTACGAGCAGTACTTC
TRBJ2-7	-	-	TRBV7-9	CASSPLETVSYEQYF	TGTGCCAGCAGCCCCTTGGAGACGGTGAGCTACGAGCAGTACTTC
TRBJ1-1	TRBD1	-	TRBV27	CASSFRLQGWVTEAFF	TGTGCCAGCAGCTTTAGACTACAGGGGTGGGTCACTGAAGCTTTCTTT
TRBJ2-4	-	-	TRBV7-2	CASSALPGAKNIQYF	TGTGCCAGCAGCGCCCTACCCGGAGCCAAAAACATTCAGTACTTC
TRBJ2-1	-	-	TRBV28	CASGAYNEQFF	TGTGCCTCTGGCGCCTACAATGAGCAGTTCTTC
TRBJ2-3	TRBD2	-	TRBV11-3	CASSLRSGRSGDTQYF	TGTGCCAGCAGCTTAAGAAGCGGGAGGTCGGGAGATACGCAGTATTTT
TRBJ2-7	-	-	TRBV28	CASSSPGGGTYEQYF	TGTGCCAGCAGTTCCCCGGGAGGGGGCACTTACGAGCAGTACTTC
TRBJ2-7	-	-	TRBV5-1	CASRLSPAYEQYF	TGCGCCAGCAGACTGTCTCCAGCCTACGAGCAGTACTTC
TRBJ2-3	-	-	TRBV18	CASSISAPSRTDTQYF	TGTGCCAGCTCTATCTCTGCCCCCAGTCGCACAGATACGCAGTATTTT
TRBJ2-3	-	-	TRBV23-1	CASSQSRRREEGATDTQYF	TGCGCCAGCAGTCAATCGAGGCGGAGGGAGGAGGGGGCCACAGATACGCAGTATTTT
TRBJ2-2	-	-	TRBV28	CASTPGGTGAGELFF	TGTGCCAGCACGCCCGGGGGGACAGGCGCCGGGGAGCTGTTTTTT
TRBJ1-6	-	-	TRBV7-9	CASSLSNAGQSALHF	TGTGCCAGCAGCTTATCGAACGCCGGGCAGTCGGCCCTCCACTTT
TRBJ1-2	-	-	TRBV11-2	CASSLGQGSNYGYTF	TGTGCCAGCAGCTTAGGGCAGGGGTCTAACTATGGCTACACCTTC
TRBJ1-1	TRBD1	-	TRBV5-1	CASSQLSGTVTEAFF	TGCGCCAGCAGCCAACTATCGGGGACAGTAACTGAAGCTTTCTTT
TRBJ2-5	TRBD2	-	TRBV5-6	CASSPGGFAETQYF	TGTGCCAGCAGCCCGGGGGGGTTCGCGGAGACCCAGTACTTC
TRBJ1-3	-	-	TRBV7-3	CASSSGRSSGNTIYF	TGTGCCAGCAGCTCGGGACGGAGCTCTGGAAACACCATATATTTT
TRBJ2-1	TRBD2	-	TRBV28	CASRRGGLDEQFF	TGTGCCAGCAGGCGGGGAGGGCTCGATGAGCAGTTCTTC
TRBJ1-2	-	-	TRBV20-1	CSVGGVYGYTF	TGCAGTGTGGGGGGGGTTTATGGCTACACCTTC
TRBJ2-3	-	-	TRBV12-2	CASRSLKLDSRVTDTQYF	TGTGCAAGTCGCTCCCTAAAACTGGACTCGAGGGTTACAGATACGCAGTATTTT
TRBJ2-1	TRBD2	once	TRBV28	CASSLRLAGGWNEQFF	TGTGCCAGCAGTCTCAGGCTAGCGGGAGGCTGGAATGAGCAGTTCTTC
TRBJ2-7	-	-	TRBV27	CASSFYLAGVYEQYF	TGTGCCAGCAGTTTCTATCTGGCCGGGGTCTACGAGCAGTACTTC
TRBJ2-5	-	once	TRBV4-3	CASSQDVTGWETQYF	TGCGCCAGCAGCCAAGATGTAACAGGGTGGGAGACCCAGTACTTC
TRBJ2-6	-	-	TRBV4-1	CASSHTLGAGANVLTF	TGCGCCAGCAGCCACACGCTGGGGGCTGGGGCCAACGTCCTGACTTTC
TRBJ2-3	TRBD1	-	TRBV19	CASSPRFGTGGVDTQYF	TGTGCCAGTAGCCCCAGGTTCGGGACAGGGGGCGTAGATACGCAGTATTTT
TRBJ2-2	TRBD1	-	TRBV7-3	CASSQRTGRSPGELFF	TGTGCCAGCAGCCAAAGGACAGGGAGGAGTCCCGGGGAGCTGTTTTTT
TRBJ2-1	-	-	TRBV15	CATSRGERLPNEQFF	TGTGCCACCAGCAGAGGTGAGCGCCTCCCCAATGAGCAGTTCTTC
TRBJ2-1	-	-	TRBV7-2	CASSSDSSSYNEQFF	TGTGCCAGCAGCTCCGACAGTAGCTCCTACAATGAGCAGTTCTTC
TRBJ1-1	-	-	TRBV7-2	CASSWTGNTEAFF	TGTGCCAGCAGCTGGACGGGGAACACTGAAGCTTTCTTT
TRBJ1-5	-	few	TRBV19	CASSNRDTGRDQPQHF	TGTGCCAGTAGTAACCGGGACACAGGACGGGATCAGCCCCAGCATTTT
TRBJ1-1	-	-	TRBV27	CASRAQGRSEAFF	TGTGCCAGCAGGGCACAGGGTAGGTCTGAAGCTTTCTTT
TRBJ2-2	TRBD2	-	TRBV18	CASSKSGLGATGELFF	TGTGCCAGCTCAAAATCGGGACTAGGTGCCACCGGGGAGCTGTTTTTT
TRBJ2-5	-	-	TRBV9	CASSVGVGGGLQETQYF	TGTGCCAGCAGCGTAGGGGTCGGGGGAGGCCTGCAAGAGACCCAGTACTTC
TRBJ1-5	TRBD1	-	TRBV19	CASSTGTGVQPQHF	TGTGCCAGTAGTACCGGGACAGGGGTCCAGCCCCAGCATTTT